This section outlines one T cell receptor beta chain sequence together with its context. Its antigen remains undetermined. There are no base qualities to consult, and no much larger clone falls within one base. This entry is derived from a study of T cell responses to AZD1222 COVID-19 vaccine (dated by TCRdb to the early 2020s). Looking at the study overall: A total of approximately 250 trial participants underwent TCR sequencing, of whom approximately 200 had received two doses of AZD1222 and about 25 had received two doses of the MenACWY control vaccine. Trial participants were enrolled into age subgroups of 18-55, 56-69 and 70-plus years, which contained about 150, 28 and 57 TCR-sequenced participants, respectively.

Deletion took 0 bases off V and 0 bases off J, with a span of 9 bases between the germline ends. Inclusive of the bounding cysteine and phenylalanine, the CDR3 is 15 residues long. Here the CDR3 DNA is all that survives: 45 bases in frame from base 1. CDR1 and CDR2 are drawn from the germline V gene (reference sequence): SGHNT, YYREEE. Broad study findings and their caveats: No day 14 peak-response samples were available, so repertoires were characterized only after the peak T cell response. Epitopes outside the regions mutated in the B.1.351 and B.1.1.7 variants were reportedly recognized by nearly half of the unique spike-specific TCRs. Spike-specific TCR breadth and depth rose significantly after two AZD1222 doses compared with day 0 and with MenACWY recipients. The 56-69-year group was small, and its depth increase did not reach significance, likely because of low power. Participants were mostly white British, with more females than males. The authors suggested clonal diversity may have been underestimated. The vaccine-associated CD4 TCRs covered the entire spike protein, and the dominant responses fell in regions 160-218 and 743-854. Conclusions about previously exposed vaccinees are limited, since just five to seven AZD1222 recipients were seropositive for SARS-CoV-2 at baseline.

The CDR3 regions of human TCRbeta chains were analyzed by immunosequencing. For the original study's pipeline: TCRs in the repertoires were matched against a reference library of SARS-CoV-2-specific TCRs that had been generated with the MIRA antigen-specificity platform. Breadth was defined as the fraction of unique TCRs that were SARS-CoV-2-associated, and depth was defined as the fraction of total T cells that were SARS-CoV-2-associated. Using the MIRA data, every spike-specific TCR was mapped to the spike region that the TCR reacted to and assigned to either a CD4 or a CD8 class. Log10-transformed breadth and depth values were compared by one-way ANOVA with Sidak's multiple comparisons tests. TCRdb took this table from immuneACCESS and kept in-frame rearrangements with V and J called. Such tables lack part of the clones; where checked against another copy, unresolved V genes explain under half of the gap, and the rest is unexplained. V and J calls and clone size are copied from that table; D and trimming were computed from the DNA. Across this sample there are 98,000 or so clones, with almost 90% seen only once. The biggest ten clones account for about 17% of the sample.

Taken with the paper, the label for time point translates to: about 28 days (+/-7) after the second vaccine dose. AZD1222 recipients with second doses at about 4 weeks or about 12 weeks were pooled, because spike-specific TCR depth and breadth did not differ between schedules. Vaccinee samples were obtained from the UK trials COV001 and COV002, which included a single-blind randomized controlled phase 2/3 trial of AZD1222 (ChAdOx1 nCoV-19) in healthy adults. For TCRbeta chain sequencing, PBMC samples from trial participants were taken at day 0 and at day 28 after the second dose. The receptor's source is an adult who received the AZD1222 COVID-19 vaccine. The chain is assembled from TRBV5-4 and TRBJ1-1, with the D gene call left open. The specimen comprised peripheral blood, sampled 28 days after the second AZD1222 dose. The CDR3 region has the sequence CASSLGGQMNTEAFF. The DNA reads TGTGCCAGCAGCTTGGGTGGGCAGATGAACACTGAAGCTTTCTTT.